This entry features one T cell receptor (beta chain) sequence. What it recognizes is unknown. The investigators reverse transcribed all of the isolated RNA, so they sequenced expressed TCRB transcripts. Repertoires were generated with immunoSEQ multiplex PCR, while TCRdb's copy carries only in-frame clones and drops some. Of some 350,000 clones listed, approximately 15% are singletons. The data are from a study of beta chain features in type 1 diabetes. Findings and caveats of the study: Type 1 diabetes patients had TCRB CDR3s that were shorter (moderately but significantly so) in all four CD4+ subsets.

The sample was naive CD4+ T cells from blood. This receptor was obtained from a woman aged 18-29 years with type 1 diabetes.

Here the CDR3 reads CASSLVGEGRVNEQFF. The CDR3, as DNA: TGTGCCAGCAGCTTAGTAGGGGAGGGCCGGGTCAATGAGCAGTTCTTC. V is TRBV7-8 and J is TRBJ2-1, with TRBD2 matching 7 bases. The CDR3 runs 16 residues. CDR1 SGHVS and CDR2 FQNEAQ come from the germline V gene. The V gene end was trimmed by 1 base and the J gene end by 6 bases; junction bases not matched to a gene: 9. Looking up the rest from reference TRBV7-8 and TRBJ2-1 gives the full variable domain: GAGVSQSPRYKVAKRGQDVALRCDPISGHVSLFWYQQALGQGPEFLTYFQNEAQLDKSGLPSDRFFAERPEGSVSTLKIQRTQQEDSAVYLCASSLVGEGRVNEQFFGPGTRLTVL.